Listed below are T cell receptor beta chains from one sample, sequenced in a study of T-cell memory formation after mild COVID-19. Each CDR3 protein is one row after TCRdb ran MiXCR on the 5' RACE reads. The table lists roughly 100,000 distinct CDR3 sequences, about 12% of them singletons, with around 27% in the top ten. The material sequenced was PBMCs or a T cell subset sorted from them (not recorded which). The receptors shown here come from an adult woman who had mild COVID-19 (a few samples of this study predate the infection). Cell type and time point are not known. Both conserved end residues are part of each CDR3. The order of the fields is J gene, D gene, V gene, clone size, CDR3 protein, CDR3 DNA. D genes are given only for firm matches. A clone size is listed for some rows: how often the clone was seen (once, few, many), or a class if it is expanded.

TRBJ2-1 TRBD1 TRBV2 - CASNGQTGPYNEQFF TGTGCCAGCAATGGCCAGACAGGGCCCTACAATGAGCAGTTCTTC
TRBJ1-3 - TRBV29-1 - CSVTSSGNTIYF TGCAGCGTTACCAGCTCTGGAAACACCATATATTTT
TRBJ2-5 TRBD2 TRBV19 - CASSSPVPGTSGSTQYF TGTGCCAGTAGCTCCCCTGTCCCCGGGACTAGCGGGAGTACCCAGTACTTC
TRBJ1-1 - TRBV12-3/TRBV12-4 - CASSLGYTEAFF TGTGCCAGCAGTTTAGGGTACACTGAAGCTTTCTTT
TRBJ1-1 - TRBV5-6 - CASSFLAKSEAFF TGTGCCAGCAGCTTCCTGGCGAAGAGTGAAGCTTTCTTT
TRBJ2-1 TRBD2 TRBV20-1 few CSARGEGNEQFF TGCAGTGCTAGAGGGGAGGGCAATGAGCAGTTCTTC
TRBJ1-1 - TRBV4-1 - CASSQTGTEAFF TGCGCCAGCAGCCAAACGGGAACGGAAGCTTTCTTT
TRBJ2-7 - TRBV4-1 - CASSQGHGGYEQYF TGCGCCAGCAGCCAAGGGCACGGGGGCTACGAGCAGTACTTC
TRBJ2-2 - TRBV7-9 few CASSLPTGTPNTGELFF TGTGCCAGCAGCCTCCCGACTGGAACCCCGAACACCGGGGAGCTGTTTTTT
TRBJ2-3 TRBD2 TRBV7-6 - CASSFGGSRDTQYF TGTGCCAGCAGCTTCGGGGGGAGTAGAGATACGCAGTATTTT
TRBJ2-3 - TRBV20-1 - CSARMVGAPDTQYF TGCAGTGCTAGGATGGTGGGAGCACCAGATACGCAGTATTTT
TRBJ2-5 TRBD2 TRBV11-2 few CASSSGLAGPAQETQYF TGTGCCAGCAGCTCGGGACTAGCGGGACCAGCCCAAGAGACCCAGTACTTC
TRBJ2-1 - TRBV6-5 few CASSSSEGNEQFF TGTGCCAGCAGTTCATCGGAGGGGAATGAGCAGTTCTTC
TRBJ2-3 - TRBV12-3/TRBV12-4 many CASSWGRGTDTQYF TGTGCCAGCAGTTGGGGCAGGGGAACAGATACGCAGTATTTT
TRBJ2-3 TRBD2 TRBV7-3 few CASSPSGGADTQYF TGTGCCAGCAGCCCCAGCGGGGGCGCAGATACGCAGTATTTT